The TCR beta chain described here comes from a study of identical twins. Study conclusions and caveats: These conclusions were based on statistical analysis (cross-sectional, not following the same donors). Analyses based on zero insertions could be partly confounded by invariant MAIT and iNKT cells. An excess of low generation probability was shown by twin-shared out-of-frame alpha sequences.

The germline gives CDR1 DFQATT, CDR2 SNEGSKA (reference sequence). The CDR3 spans 12 residues. V lost 7 bases and J lost 4, with 13 bases in between. MiXCR, applied by TCRdb to the 5' RACE reads, yields one record per CDR3 protein. The sample holds around 960,000 distinct CDR3 sequences, 12% seen once. This clonotype turned up a few times. Antigen: not known. This sample was also put to use in a study of yellow fever vaccine responses in identical twins.

The V gene is TRBV20-1, the J gene TRBJ1-1, with D possibly matching TRBD1 (6 bases). This clonotype was obtained from a woman aged 18-35 years in good health. The sample taken for sequencing was PBMCs. Written as DNA, the CDR3 is TGCAGTGTACAGGGTAGTGGCACTGAAGCTTTCTTT. This encodes CSVQGSGTEAFF.